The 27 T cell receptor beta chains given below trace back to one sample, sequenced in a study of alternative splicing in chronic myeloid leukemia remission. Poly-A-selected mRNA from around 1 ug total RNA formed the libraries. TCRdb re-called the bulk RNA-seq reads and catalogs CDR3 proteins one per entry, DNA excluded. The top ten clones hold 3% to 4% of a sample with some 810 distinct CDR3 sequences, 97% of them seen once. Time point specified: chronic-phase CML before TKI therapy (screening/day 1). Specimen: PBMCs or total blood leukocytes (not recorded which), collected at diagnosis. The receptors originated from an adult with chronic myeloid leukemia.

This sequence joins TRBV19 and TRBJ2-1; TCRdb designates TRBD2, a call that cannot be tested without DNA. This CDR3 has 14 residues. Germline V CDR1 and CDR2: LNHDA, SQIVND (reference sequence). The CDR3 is CASRFRGAYNEQFF.

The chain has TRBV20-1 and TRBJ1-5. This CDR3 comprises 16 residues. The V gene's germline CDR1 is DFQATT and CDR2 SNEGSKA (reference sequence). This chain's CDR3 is CSARGQTYYSNQPQHF.

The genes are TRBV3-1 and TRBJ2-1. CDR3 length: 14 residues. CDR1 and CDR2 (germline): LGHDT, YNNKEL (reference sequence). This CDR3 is CASSQDLVYNEQFF.

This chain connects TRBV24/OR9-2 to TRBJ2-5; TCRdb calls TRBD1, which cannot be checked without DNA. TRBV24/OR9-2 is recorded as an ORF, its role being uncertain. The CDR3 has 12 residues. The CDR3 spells CATSDLTGSQYF.

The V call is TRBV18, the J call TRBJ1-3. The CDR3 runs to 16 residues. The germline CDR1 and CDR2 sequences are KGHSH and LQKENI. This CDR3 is CASSRTQRAGGNTIYF. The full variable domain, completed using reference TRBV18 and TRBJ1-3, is NAGVMQNPRHLVRRRGQEARLRCSPMKGHSHVYWYRQLPEEGLKFMVYLQKENIIDESGMPKERFSAEFPKEGPSILRIQQVVRGDSAAYFCASSRTQRAGGNTIYFGEGSWLTVV.

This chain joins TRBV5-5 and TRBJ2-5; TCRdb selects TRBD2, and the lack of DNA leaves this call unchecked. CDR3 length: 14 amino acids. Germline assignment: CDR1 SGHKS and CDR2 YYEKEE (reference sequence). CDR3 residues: CASSLGPGIETQYF.

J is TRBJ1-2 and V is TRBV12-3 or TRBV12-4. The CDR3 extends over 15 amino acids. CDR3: CASSKRTEPNYGYTF.

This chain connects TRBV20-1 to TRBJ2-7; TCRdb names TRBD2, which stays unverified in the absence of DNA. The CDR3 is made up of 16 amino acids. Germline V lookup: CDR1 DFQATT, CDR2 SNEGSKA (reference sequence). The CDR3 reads CSASATLAGGSYEQYF.

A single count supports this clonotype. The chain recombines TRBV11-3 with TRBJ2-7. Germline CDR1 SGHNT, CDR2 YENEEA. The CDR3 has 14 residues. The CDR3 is CASSLGPLSYEQYF.

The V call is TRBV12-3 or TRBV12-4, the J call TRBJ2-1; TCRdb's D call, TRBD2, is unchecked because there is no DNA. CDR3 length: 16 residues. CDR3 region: CASTPLGSGRPNEQFF.

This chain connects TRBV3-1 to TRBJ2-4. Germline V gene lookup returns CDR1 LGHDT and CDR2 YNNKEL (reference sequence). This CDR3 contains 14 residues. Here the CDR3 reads CASSQPDVKNIQYF. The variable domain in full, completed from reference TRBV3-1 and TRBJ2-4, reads DTAVSQTPKYLVTQMGNDKSIKCEQNLGHDTMYWYKQDSKKFLKIMFSYNNKELIINETVPNRFSPKSPDKAHLNLHINSLELGDSAVYFCASSQPDVKNIQYFGAGTRLSVL.

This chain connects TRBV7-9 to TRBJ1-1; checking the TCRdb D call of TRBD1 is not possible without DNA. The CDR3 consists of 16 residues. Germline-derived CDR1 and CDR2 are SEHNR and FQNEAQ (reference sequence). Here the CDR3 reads CASSLDRGPANTEAFF.

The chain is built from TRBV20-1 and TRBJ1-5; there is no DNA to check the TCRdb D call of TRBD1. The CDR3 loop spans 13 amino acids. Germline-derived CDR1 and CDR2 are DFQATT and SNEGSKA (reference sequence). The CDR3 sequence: CSARIGGNQPQHF.

CDR3 amino acids: CASAPWDTDTQYF. The genes are TRBV12-3 or TRBV12-4 and TRBJ2-3. The CDR3 loop spans 13 amino acids.

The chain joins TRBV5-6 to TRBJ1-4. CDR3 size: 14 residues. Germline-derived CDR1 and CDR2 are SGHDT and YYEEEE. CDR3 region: CASSLAERNEKLFF. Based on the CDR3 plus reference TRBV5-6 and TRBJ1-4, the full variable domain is DAGVTQSPTHLIKTRGQQVTLRCSPKSGHDTVSWYQQALGQGPQFIFQYYEEEERQRGNFPDRFSGHQFPNYSSELNVNALLLGDSALYLCASSLAERNEKLFFGSGTQLSVL.

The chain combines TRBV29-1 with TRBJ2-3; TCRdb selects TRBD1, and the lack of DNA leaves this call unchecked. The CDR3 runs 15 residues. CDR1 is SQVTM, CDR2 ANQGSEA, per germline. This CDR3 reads CSVTGGAGSTDTQYF.

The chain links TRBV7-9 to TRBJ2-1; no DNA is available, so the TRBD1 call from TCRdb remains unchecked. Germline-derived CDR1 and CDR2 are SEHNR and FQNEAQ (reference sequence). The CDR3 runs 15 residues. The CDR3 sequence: CASRSKGPPYNEQFF.

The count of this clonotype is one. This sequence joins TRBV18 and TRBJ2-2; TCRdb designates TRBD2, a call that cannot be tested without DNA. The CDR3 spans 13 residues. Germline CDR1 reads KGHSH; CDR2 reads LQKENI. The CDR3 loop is CASSREVTGELFF.

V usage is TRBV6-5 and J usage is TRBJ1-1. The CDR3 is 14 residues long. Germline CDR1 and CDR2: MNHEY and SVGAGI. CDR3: CASRKKVGSIEAFF.

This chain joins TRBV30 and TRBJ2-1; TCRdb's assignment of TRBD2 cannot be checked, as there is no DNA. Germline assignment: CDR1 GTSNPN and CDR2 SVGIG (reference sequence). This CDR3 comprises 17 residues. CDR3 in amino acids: CAWSVGGLAGVYNEQFF.

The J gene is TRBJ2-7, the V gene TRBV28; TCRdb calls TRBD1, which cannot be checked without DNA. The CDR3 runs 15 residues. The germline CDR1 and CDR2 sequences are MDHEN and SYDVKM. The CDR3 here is CASTTYGTGAYEQYF.

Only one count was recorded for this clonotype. Here the CDR3 reads CASSQEEGRGYNEQFF. This chain links TRBV4-3 with TRBJ2-1; as DNA is missing, the TRBD2 call by TCRdb cannot be tested. This CDR3 is built from 16 residues. Germline CDR1 reads LGHNA; CDR2 reads YSLEER.

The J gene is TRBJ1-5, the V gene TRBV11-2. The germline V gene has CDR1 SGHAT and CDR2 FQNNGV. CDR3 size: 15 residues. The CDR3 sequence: CASSLEDSSNQPQHF.

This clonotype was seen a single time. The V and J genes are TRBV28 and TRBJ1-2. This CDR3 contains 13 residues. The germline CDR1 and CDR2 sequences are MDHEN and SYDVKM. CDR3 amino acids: CASLSRDAYGYTF.

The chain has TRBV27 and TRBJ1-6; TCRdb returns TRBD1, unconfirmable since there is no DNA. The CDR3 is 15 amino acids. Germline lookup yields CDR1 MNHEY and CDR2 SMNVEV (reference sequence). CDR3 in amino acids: CASSLTTGGLLTLHF.

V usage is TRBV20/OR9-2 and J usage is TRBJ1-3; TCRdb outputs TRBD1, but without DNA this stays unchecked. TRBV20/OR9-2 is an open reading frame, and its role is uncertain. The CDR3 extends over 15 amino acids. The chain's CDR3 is CSARALGQGGNTIYF.

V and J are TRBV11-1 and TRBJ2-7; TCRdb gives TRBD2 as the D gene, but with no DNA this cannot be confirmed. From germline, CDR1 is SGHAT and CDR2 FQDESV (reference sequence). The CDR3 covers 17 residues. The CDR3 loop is CASSLEGKRTIPYEQYF.